Listed below are T cell receptor beta chains from one sample, sequenced in a study of identical twins. A single record per CDR3 protein comes from TCRdb applying MiXCR to the 5' RACE reads. Of a few hundred thousand distinct CDR3 sequences listed, roughly 9% were seen once; the top ten hold more than 8%. Sequenced input: naive T cells sorted from blood. The source is a woman aged 50 to 65 in good health. The CDR3 runs from the conserved cysteine through the conserved F or W. Each record gives: CDR3 protein, CDR3 DNA, clone size, V gene, D gene, J gene, CDR3 length. D genes are given only for firm matches. The size of a clone is reported for some rows only, either as once, few or many, or as a class for expanded clones.

cdr3_aa: CAIRHRDSWGANVLTF; cdr3_nt: TGTGCCATCAGGCATCGGGACAGCTGGGGGGCCAACGTCCTGACTTTC; clone_size: few; v_call: TRBV10-3; d_call: TRBD1; j_call: TRBJ2-6; cdr3_length: 16
cdr3_aa: CASSQGLSRTDTQYF; cdr3_nt: TGTGCCAGCAGCCAGGGACTAAGCCGCACAGATACGCAGTATTTT; clone_size: .; v_call: TRBV3-1; d_call: TRBD2; j_call: TRBJ2-3; cdr3_length: 15
cdr3_aa: CAISEALDPDTQYF; cdr3_nt: TGTGCCATCAGTGAGGCACTAGACCCAGATACGCAGTATTTT; clone_size: large; v_call: TRBV10-3; d_call: .; j_call: TRBJ2-3; cdr3_length: 14
cdr3_aa: CANGDRRQETQYF; cdr3_nt: TGTGCCAACGGGGACAGACGCCAAGAGACCCAGTACTTC; clone_size: many; v_call: TRBV15; d_call: TRBD1; j_call: TRBJ2-5; cdr3_length: 13
cdr3_aa: CASNTAGGRYEQYF; cdr3_nt: TGTGCCAGCAATACAGCGGGAGGGAGGTACGAGCAGTACTTC; clone_size: .; v_call: TRBV6-2/TRBV6-3; d_call: TRBD2; j_call: TRBJ2-7; cdr3_length: 14
cdr3_aa: CASSLGGQRQETQYF; cdr3_nt: TGTGCCAGCAGCCTCGGGGGACAGAGACAAGAGACCCAGTACTTC; clone_size: .; v_call: TRBV5-6; d_call: .; j_call: TRBJ2-5; cdr3_length: 15
cdr3_aa: CASSQSENQPQHF; cdr3_nt: TGTGCCAGCAGCCAATCAGAAAATCAGCCCCAGCATTTT; clone_size: .; v_call: TRBV14; d_call: .; j_call: TRBJ1-5; cdr3_length: 13
cdr3_aa: CASSQDGRIETQYF; cdr3_nt: TGCGCCAGCAGCCAAGACGGAAGAATCGAGACCCAGTACTTC; clone_size: .; v_call: TRBV4-1; d_call: .; j_call: TRBJ2-5; cdr3_length: 14
cdr3_aa: CASSHTWTSGANEQFF; cdr3_nt: TGTGCCAGCAGCCATACCTGGACTAGCGGGGCCAATGAGCAGTTCTTC; clone_size: few; v_call: TRBV9; d_call: TRBD2; j_call: TRBJ2-1; cdr3_length: 16
cdr3_aa: CSARTDRGYTEAFF; cdr3_nt: TGCAGTGCTAGAACGGACAGGGGGTACACTGAAGCTTTCTTT; clone_size: many; v_call: TRBV20-1; d_call: TRBD1; j_call: TRBJ1-1; cdr3_length: 14
cdr3_aa: CASRASGNRNTGELFF; cdr3_nt: TGTGCCAGCAGAGCTAGCGGCAATAGGAACACCGGGGAGCTGTTTTTT; clone_size: few; v_call: TRBV6-5; d_call: TRBD2; j_call: TRBJ2-2; cdr3_length: 16
cdr3_aa: CASSLGSRVGETQYF; cdr3_nt: TGTGCCAGCAGCTTAGGTTCTCGGGTCGGTGAGACCCAGTACTTC; clone_size: few; v_call: TRBV7-8; d_call: .; j_call: TRBJ2-5; cdr3_length: 15
cdr3_aa: CASSLEGVDIQYF; cdr3_nt: TGCGCCAGCAGCTTGGAGGGGGTTGACATTCAGTACTTC; clone_size: .; v_call: TRBV5-1; d_call: .; j_call: TRBJ2-4; cdr3_length: 13
cdr3_aa: CATSRAHIGELVF; cdr3_nt: TGTGCCACCAGCAGAGCCCACATCGGGGAGCTGGTTTTT; clone_size: .; v_call: TRBV15; d_call: .; j_call: TRBJ2-2; cdr3_length: 13
cdr3_aa: CASSKAAGLAIGELFF; cdr3_nt: TGTGCCAGCAGCAAAGCCGCGGGACTAGCAATCGGGGAGCTGTTTTTT; clone_size: few; v_call: TRBV21-1; d_call: .; j_call: TRBJ2-2; cdr3_length: 16
cdr3_aa: CSARGGLAAYNEQFF; cdr3_nt: TGCAGTGCTAGAGGGGGACTAGCGGCGTACAATGAGCAGTTCTTC; clone_size: .; v_call: TRBV20-1; d_call: TRBD2; j_call: TRBJ2-1; cdr3_length: 15
cdr3_aa: CASSVRGLGETQYF; cdr3_nt: TGCGCCAGCAGCGTCAGGGGGCTGGGTGAGACCCAGTACTTC; clone_size: .; v_call: TRBV5-1; d_call: TRBD1; j_call: TRBJ2-5; cdr3_length: 14
cdr3_aa: CASSFRAATTDTQYF; cdr3_nt: TGCGCCAGCAGCTTTAGGGCAGCCACTACAGATACGCAGTATTTT; clone_size: few; v_call: TRBV5-1; d_call: .; j_call: TRBJ2-3; cdr3_length: 15
cdr3_aa: CASNVGRPLGEQFF; cdr3_nt: TGTGCCAGCAACGTCGGGAGGCCCCTCGGGGAGCAGTTCTTC; clone_size: .; v_call: TRBV28; d_call: TRBD2; j_call: TRBJ2-1; cdr3_length: 14
cdr3_aa: CSARAGVAGVTDTQYF; cdr3_nt: TGCAGTGCTAGGGCCGGGGTAGCGGGAGTAACAGATACGCAGTATTTT; clone_size: few; v_call: TRBV20-1; d_call: TRBD2; j_call: TRBJ2-3; cdr3_length: 16
cdr3_aa: CATRRQENTGELFF; cdr3_nt: TGTGCCACCAGAAGACAGGAGAACACCGGGGAGCTGTTTTTT; clone_size: few; v_call: TRBV24-1; d_call: .; j_call: TRBJ2-2; cdr3_length: 14
cdr3_aa: CASSDGRETQYF; cdr3_nt: TGTGCCAGCAGTGATGGGCGGGAGACCCAGTACTTC; clone_size: .; v_call: TRBV6-6; d_call: .; j_call: TRBJ2-5; cdr3_length: 12
cdr3_aa: CASKGVLGGQETQYF; cdr3_nt: TGCGCCAGCAAAGGGGTCCTTGGGGGCCAAGAGACCCAGTACTTC; clone_size: few; v_call: TRBV10-2; d_call: .; j_call: TRBJ2-5; cdr3_length: 15
cdr3_aa: CASSLTDAGYTF; cdr3_nt: TGCGCCAGCAGCTTGACGGACGCGGGCTACACCTTC; clone_size: many; v_call: TRBV5-1; d_call: .; j_call: TRBJ1-2; cdr3_length: 12
cdr3_aa: CASSRAPNSEQYF; cdr3_nt: TGTGCCAGCAGCAGAGCACCCAACAGCGAGCAGTACTTC; clone_size: many; v_call: TRBV6-2/TRBV6-3; d_call: .; j_call: TRBJ2-7; cdr3_length: 13
cdr3_aa: CSARVPAGYEQYF; cdr3_nt: TGCAGTGCTAGAGTCCCGGCCGGCTACGAGCAGTACTTC; clone_size: few; v_call: TRBV20-1; d_call: .; j_call: TRBJ2-7; cdr3_length: 13
cdr3_aa: CASSTTGGNQPQHF; cdr3_nt: TGTGCCAGCAGTACTACAGGGGGCAATCAGCCCCAGCATTTT; clone_size: .; v_call: TRBV12-3/TRBV12-4; d_call: TRBD1; j_call: TRBJ1-5; cdr3_length: 14
cdr3_aa: CAISGGRDETQYF; cdr3_nt: TGTGCCATCAGTGGGGGGCGTGACGAGACCCAGTACTTC; clone_size: few; v_call: TRBV10-3; d_call: .; j_call: TRBJ2-5; cdr3_length: 13
cdr3_aa: CATSRDLNEQFF; cdr3_nt: TGTGCCACCAGCAGAGATCTTAATGAGCAGTTCTTC; clone_size: few; v_call: TRBV15; d_call: .; j_call: TRBJ2-1; cdr3_length: 12
cdr3_aa: CASTRDRVEQYF; cdr3_nt: TGCGCCAGCACCCGGGACAGGGTCGAGCAGTACTTC; clone_size: .; v_call: TRBV5-1; d_call: TRBD1; j_call: TRBJ2-7; cdr3_length: 12
cdr3_aa: CASSERVAETQYF; cdr3_nt: TGTGCCAGCAGTGAAAGGGTGGCGGAGACCCAGTACTTC; clone_size: few; v_call: TRBV2; d_call: .; j_call: TRBJ2-5; cdr3_length: 13
cdr3_aa: CASSFDRVNSPLHF; cdr3_nt: TGTGCCAGCAGTTTCGACAGGGTGAATTCACCCCTCCACTTT; clone_size: few; v_call: TRBV27; d_call: TRBD1; j_call: TRBJ1-6; cdr3_length: 14
cdr3_aa: CASSLEGGEADTQYF; cdr3_nt: TGTGCCAGCAGCTTGGAAGGGGGAGAGGCAGATACGCAGTATTTT; clone_size: .; v_call: TRBV5-4; d_call: .; j_call: TRBJ2-3; cdr3_length: 15
cdr3_aa: CASSFSPEQGATQYF; cdr3_nt: TGTGCCAGCAGCTTTTCCCCCGAACAGGGGGCTACGCAGTATTTT; clone_size: .; v_call: TRBV7-8; d_call: TRBD1; j_call: TRBJ2-3; cdr3_length: 15
cdr3_aa: CASSPWTANTGELFF; cdr3_nt: TGTGCCAGCAGCCCCTGGACAGCGAACACCGGGGAGCTGTTTTTT; clone_size: many; v_call: TRBV7-9; d_call: .; j_call: TRBJ2-2; cdr3_length: 15
cdr3_aa: CASSFLAGPYREQFF; cdr3_nt: TGCGCCAGCAGTTTTCTAGCGGGCCCCTATCGCGAGCAGTTCTTC; clone_size: few; v_call: TRBV5-1; d_call: TRBD2; j_call: TRBJ2-1; cdr3_length: 15
cdr3_aa: CASTRGEKETQYF; cdr3_nt: TGCGCCAGCACCCGGGGGGAGAAAGAGACCCAGTACTTC; clone_size: .; v_call: TRBV5-1; d_call: TRBD2; j_call: TRBJ2-5; cdr3_length: 13
cdr3_aa: CASRRTSGSRDEQFF; cdr3_nt: TGTGCCAGCAGACGGACTAGCGGGAGTCGGGATGAGCAGTTCTTC; clone_size: .; v_call: TRBV6-7; d_call: TRBD2; j_call: TRBJ2-1; cdr3_length: 15
cdr3_aa: CASMEIGTGKQPQHF; cdr3_nt: TGTGCCAGCATGGAAATAGGGACAGGGAAACAGCCCCAGCATTTT; clone_size: few; v_call: TRBV5-5; d_call: TRBD1; j_call: TRBJ1-5; cdr3_length: 15
cdr3_aa: CASSVINQGANYGYTF; cdr3_nt: TGTGCCAGCAGCGTAATAAATCAGGGGGCTAACTATGGCTACACCTTC; clone_size: few; v_call: TRBV7-8; d_call: TRBD1; j_call: TRBJ1-2; cdr3_length: 16
cdr3_aa: CASRDRGANEKLFF; cdr3_nt: TGTGCCAGCAGGGACAGGGGGGCTAATGAAAAACTGTTTTTT; clone_size: .; v_call: TRBV6-5; d_call: TRBD1; j_call: TRBJ1-4; cdr3_length: 14
cdr3_aa: CASSLTGQREQYF; cdr3_nt: TGTGCCAGCAGTTTAACCGGACAACGCGAGCAGTACTTC; clone_size: .; v_call: TRBV12-3/TRBV12-4; d_call: .; j_call: TRBJ2-7; cdr3_length: 13
cdr3_aa: CASSDGGGSNYEQYF; cdr3_nt: TGCGCCAGCAGCGACGGGGGCGGGAGTAACTACGAGCAGTACTTC; clone_size: few; v_call: TRBV5-1; d_call: .; j_call: TRBJ2-7; cdr3_length: 15
cdr3_aa: CASSPGQGGGTQYF; cdr3_nt: TGCGCCAGCAGCCCCGGACAGGGAGGCGGTACGCAGTATTTT; clone_size: .; v_call: TRBV5-1; d_call: TRBD1; j_call: TRBJ2-3; cdr3_length: 14
cdr3_aa: CASSRAEGSYEQYF; cdr3_nt: TGTGCCAGCAGCCGTGCGGAGGGCTCCTACGAGCAGTACTTC; clone_size: many; v_call: TRBV4-2; d_call: .; j_call: TRBJ2-7; cdr3_length: 14
cdr3_aa: CASSDIEGASGTQYF; cdr3_nt: TGTGCCAGCAGTGATATCGAGGGGGCGAGTGGGACCCAGTACTTC; clone_size: .; v_call: TRBV25-1; d_call: TRBD1; j_call: TRBJ2-5; cdr3_length: 15
cdr3_aa: CASSLTGTGAQEQFF; cdr3_nt: TGTGCCAGTAGTCTCACCGGGACAGGGGCCCAAGAGCAGTTCTTC; clone_size: few; v_call: TRBV19; d_call: TRBD1; j_call: TRBJ2-1; cdr3_length: 15
cdr3_aa: CASSRPRPQHF; cdr3_nt: TGTGCCAGCAGCCGCCCGCGGCCCCAGCATTTT; clone_size: few; v_call: TRBV12-3/TRBV12-4; d_call: .; j_call: TRBJ1-5; cdr3_length: 11
cdr3_aa: CASSLFRGPRNEQFF; cdr3_nt: TGTGCCAGCAGTTTATTCAGGGGGCCCCGGAATGAGCAGTTCTTC; clone_size: many; v_call: TRBV12-3/TRBV12-4; d_call: TRBD1; j_call: TRBJ2-1; cdr3_length: 15
cdr3_aa: CSARWGGFVGNEQFF; cdr3_nt: TGCAGTGCTAGGTGGGGGGGATTTGTGGGTAATGAGCAGTTCTTC; clone_size: many; v_call: TRBV20-1; d_call: TRBD2; j_call: TRBJ2-1; cdr3_length: 15
cdr3_aa: CASSYRGLKEAFF; cdr3_nt: TGTGCCAGCAGTTACAGGGGGCTTAAGGAAGCTTTCTTT; clone_size: .; v_call: TRBV12-3/TRBV12-4; d_call: TRBD1; j_call: TRBJ1-1; cdr3_length: 13
cdr3_aa: CAWTLAGAQETQYF; cdr3_nt: TGTGCCTGGACATTGGCAGGGGCCCAAGAGACCCAGTACTTC; clone_size: few; v_call: TRBV30; d_call: .; j_call: TRBJ2-5; cdr3_length: 14
cdr3_aa: CASSSTGAKNIQYF; cdr3_nt: TGTGCCAGCAGTTCGACAGGAGCCAAAAACATTCAGTACTTC; clone_size: many; v_call: TRBV12-3/TRBV12-4; d_call: .; j_call: TRBJ2-4; cdr3_length: 14
cdr3_aa: CASSFGGQFYGYTF; cdr3_nt: TGTGCCAGCAGCTTCGGGGGACAGTTCTATGGCTACACCTTC; clone_size: few; v_call: TRBV7-2; d_call: TRBD1; j_call: TRBJ1-2; cdr3_length: 14
cdr3_aa: CASRLGYNEQFF; cdr3_nt: TGTGCCAGCCGACTAGGCTACAATGAGCAGTTCTTC; clone_size: .; v_call: TRBV3-1; d_call: .; j_call: TRBJ2-1; cdr3_length: 12
cdr3_aa: CASSLARGRGQGGELFF; cdr3_nt: TGCGCCAGCAGCTTGGCCCGCGGCAGGGGGCAAGGCGGGGAGCTGTTTTTT; clone_size: .; v_call: TRBV5-1; d_call: TRBD1; j_call: TRBJ2-2; cdr3_length: 17
cdr3_aa: CASSPLPIYNEQFF; cdr3_nt: TGTGCCAGCAGCCCTCTCCCGATTTACAATGAGCAGTTCTTC; clone_size: few; v_call: TRBV11-2; d_call: .; j_call: TRBJ2-1; cdr3_length: 14
cdr3_aa: CASRKPGTYEQYF; cdr3_nt: TGTGCCAGCAGAAAACCAGGGACCTACGAGCAGTACTTC; clone_size: many; v_call: TRBV21-1; d_call: .; j_call: TRBJ2-7; cdr3_length: 13
cdr3_aa: CASLRSSGPGNTIYF; cdr3_nt: TGTGCCAGCTTACGATCCTCCGGGCCTGGAAACACCATATATTTT; clone_size: .; v_call: TRBV6-1; d_call: .; j_call: TRBJ1-3; cdr3_length: 15
cdr3_aa: CASSYSGLAGYNEQFF; cdr3_nt: TGTGCCAGCAGTTACTCGGGACTAGCGGGGTACAATGAGCAGTTCTTC; clone_size: few; v_call: TRBV6-5; d_call: TRBD2; j_call: TRBJ2-1; cdr3_length: 16